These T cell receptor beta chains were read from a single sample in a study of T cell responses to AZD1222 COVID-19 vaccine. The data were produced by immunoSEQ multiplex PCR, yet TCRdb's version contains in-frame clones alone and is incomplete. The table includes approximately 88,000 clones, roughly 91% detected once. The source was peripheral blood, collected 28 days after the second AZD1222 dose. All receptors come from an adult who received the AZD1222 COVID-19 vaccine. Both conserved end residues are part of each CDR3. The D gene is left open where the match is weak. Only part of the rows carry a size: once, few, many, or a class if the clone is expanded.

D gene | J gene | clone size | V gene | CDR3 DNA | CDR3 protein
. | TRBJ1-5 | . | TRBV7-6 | TGTGCCAGCAGTCAGTCCTCAGGGCTCAATCAGCCCCAGCATTTT | CASSQSSGLNQPQHF
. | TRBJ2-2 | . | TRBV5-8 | TGTGCCAGCAGCTTGGGGCCCGATGGCGGGGAGCTGTTTTTT | CASSLGPDGGELFF
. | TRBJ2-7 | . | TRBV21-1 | TGTGCCAGCAGCCCTGGGTTCTTGGGGTACGAGCAGTACTTC | CASSPGFLGYEQYF
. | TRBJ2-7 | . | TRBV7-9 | TGTGCCAGTGCGGACTCATGGCAGGGCGAGCAGTACTTC | CASADSWQGEQYF
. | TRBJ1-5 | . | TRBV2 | TGTGCCAGCAATCTATTGGGACCTGATGAGCCCCAGCATTTT | CASNLLGPDEPQHF
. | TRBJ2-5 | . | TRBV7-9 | TGTGCCAGTAAATGGGGGAAGGGCCGGAGGGAAGAGACCCAGTACTTC | CASKWGKGRREETQYF
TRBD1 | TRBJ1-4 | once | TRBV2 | TGTGCCAGCAAGGGACAGAACAATGAAAAACTGTTTTTT | CASKGQNNEKLFF
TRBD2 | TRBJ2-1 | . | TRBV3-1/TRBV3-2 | TGTGCCAGCAGCCAGGGTAGCGGGGGGGCAAAGGAGCAGTTCTTC | CASSQGSGGAKEQFF
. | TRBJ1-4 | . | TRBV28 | TGTGCCAGCAGCCCTCGCCCCCGGGGACTGTTTTTT | CASSPRPRGLFF
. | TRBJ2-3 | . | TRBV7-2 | TGTGCCAGCAGCGCCGACATAGGCACAGATACGCAGTATTTT | CASSADIGTDTQYF
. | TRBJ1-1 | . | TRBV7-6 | TGTGCCAGCAGCTCCCGGTATGCAGGGAACACTGAAGCTTTCTTT | CASSSRYAGNTEAFF
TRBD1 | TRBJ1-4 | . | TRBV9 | TGTGCCAGCAGCGTAGAGACAGGGATAGCGACTAATGAAAAACTGTTTTTT | CASSVETGIATNEKLFF
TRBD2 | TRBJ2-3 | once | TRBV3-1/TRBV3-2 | TGTGCCAGCAGCCGGGGGGGGACAGATACGCAGTATTTT | CASSRGGTDTQYF
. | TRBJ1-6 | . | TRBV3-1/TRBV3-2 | TGTGCCAGCAGCCAAGATCAGGCTTATAATTCACCCCTCCACTTT | CASSQDQAYNSPLHF
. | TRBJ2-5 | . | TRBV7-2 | TGTGCCAGCAGCTTAGCGTGGGAAGAGACCCAGTACTTC | CASSLAWEETQYF
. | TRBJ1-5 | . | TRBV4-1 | TGCGCCAGCAGCCAAGATAAGGGGGGTATTAGCAATCAGCCCCAGCATTTT | CASSQDKGGISNQPQHF
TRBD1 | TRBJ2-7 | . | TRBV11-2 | TGTGCCAGCAGCTTAGCGGGACAGACTTACGAGCAGTACTTC | CASSLAGQTYEQYF
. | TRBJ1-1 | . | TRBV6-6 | TGTGCCAGCAGAACCCAGAGGGGGAGGGCCGCTGAAGCTTTCTTT | CASRTQRGRAAEAFF
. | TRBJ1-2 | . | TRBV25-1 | TGTGCCAGCAGTGATATGACCTCTGTAACTAACTATGGCTACACCTTC | CASSDMTSVTNYGYTF
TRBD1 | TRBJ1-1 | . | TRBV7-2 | TGTGCCAGCAGCCCCCGGGGGAGGGGGCTCACTGAAGCTTTCTTT | CASSPRGRGLTEAFF
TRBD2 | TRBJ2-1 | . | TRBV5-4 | TGTGCGACTAGCGGGGGTTCCTTGTCTTACAATGAGCAGTTCTTC | CATSGGSLSYNEQFF
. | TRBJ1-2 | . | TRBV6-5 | TGTGCCAGCAGTTCTCAAACCCTCTATGGCTACACCTTC | CASSSQTLYGYTF
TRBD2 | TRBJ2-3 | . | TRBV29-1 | TGCAGCGTAATGGGGACTAGCGGGGGGCCTAGCACAGATACGCAGTATTTT | CSVMGTSGGPSTDTQYF
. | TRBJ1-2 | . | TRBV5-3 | TGTGCCAGAAGCTTGGCCCCGCCTTGCTATGGCTACACCTTC | CARSLAPPCYGYTF
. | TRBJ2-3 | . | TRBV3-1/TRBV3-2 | TGTGCCAGCAGCACCCGGCGCGGGGCAGATACGCAGTATTTT | CASSTRRGADTQYF
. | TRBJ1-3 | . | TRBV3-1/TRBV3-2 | TGTGCCAGCAGCCAAGGTCAGGGCGACACCATATATTTT | CASSQGQGDTIYF
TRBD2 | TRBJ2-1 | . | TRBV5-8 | TGTGCCAGCACCTCGAGCGGGGGCAATGAGCAGTTCTTC | CASTSSGGNEQFF
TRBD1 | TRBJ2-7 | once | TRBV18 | TGTGCCAGCTCACCAAGGACAGGGTTAGGTGAGCAGTACTTC | CASSPRTGLGEQYF
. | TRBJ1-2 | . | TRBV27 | TGTGCCAGCAGTTCGCCGGGGAATCACTACACCTTC | CASSSPGNHYTF
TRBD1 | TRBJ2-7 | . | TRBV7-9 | TGTGCCAGCAGCTTACAGGGGGCTAGCTACGAGCAGTACTTC | CASSLQGASYEQYF
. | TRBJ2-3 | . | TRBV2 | TGTGCCAGCAGTGACCTAGGTGTAGATACGCAGTATTTT | CASSDLGVDTQYF
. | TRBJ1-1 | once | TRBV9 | TGTGCCAGCAGCCCTACAGGGAGTGGGACTGAAGCTTTCTTT | CASSPTGSGTEAFF
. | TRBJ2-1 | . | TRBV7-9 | TGTGCCAGCAGCTTAGCTGGGACCCAATACAATGAGCAGTTCTTC | CASSLAGTQYNEQFF
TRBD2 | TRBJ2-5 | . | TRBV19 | TGTGCCAGTAATCGTGGCGGGGGGTTGGAGACCCAGTACTTC | CASNRGGGLETQYF
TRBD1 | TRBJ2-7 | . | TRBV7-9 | TGTGCCAGCAGCCCCCCGGGACAGGGTTTATACGAGCAGTACTTC | CASSPPGQGLYEQYF
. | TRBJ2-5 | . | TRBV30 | TGTGCCTGGAGTGTGGCAGAGACCCAGTACTTC | CAWSVAETQYF
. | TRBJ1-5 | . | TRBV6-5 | TGTGCCAGCAGTTACTTGAATAGCAATCAGCCCCAGCATTTT | CASSYLNSNQPQHF